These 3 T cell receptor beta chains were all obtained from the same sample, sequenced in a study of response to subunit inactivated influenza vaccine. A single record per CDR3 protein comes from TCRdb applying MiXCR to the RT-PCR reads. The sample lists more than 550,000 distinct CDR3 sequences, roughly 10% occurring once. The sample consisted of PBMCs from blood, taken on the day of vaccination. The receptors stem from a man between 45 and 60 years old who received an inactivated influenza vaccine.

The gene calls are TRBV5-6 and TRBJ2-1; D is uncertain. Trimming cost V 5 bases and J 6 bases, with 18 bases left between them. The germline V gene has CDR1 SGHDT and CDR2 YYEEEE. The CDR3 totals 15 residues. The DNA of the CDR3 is TGTGCCAGCAGTCTAGATCTGCAATGGGGCAATGAGCAGTTCTTC. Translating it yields CASSLDLQWGNEQFF.

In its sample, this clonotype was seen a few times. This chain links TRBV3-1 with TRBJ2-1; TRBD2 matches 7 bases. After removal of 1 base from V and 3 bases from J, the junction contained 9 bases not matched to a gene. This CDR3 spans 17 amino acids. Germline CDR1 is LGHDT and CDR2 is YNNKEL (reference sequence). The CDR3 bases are TGTGCCAGCAGCCAAGTTGTGGGGGGGTCCTACTACAATGAGCAGTTCTTC. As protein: CASSQVVGGSYYNEQFF.

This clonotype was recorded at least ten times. The CDR3 here is CASSLSNSPLHF. CDR3 DNA: TGTGCCAGCAGCTTAAGTAATTCACCCCTCCACTTT. The V call is TRBV7-2, the J call TRBJ1-6; D uncertain. Trimming left V 2 bases short and J 6 bases short, with 2 bases between. Germline assignment: CDR1 SGHTA and CDR2 FQGNSA. The CDR3 is made up of 12 amino acids.